The 15 T cell receptor beta chains in this list originate from one sample, sequenced in a study of PD-1 blockade in mismatch repair-deficient tumors. As to time point: roughly 11-day in vitro stimulation with candidate neoantigen peptide 4. Their antigens remain unidentified. Sequenced by immunoSEQ multiplex PCR; TCRdb stores in-frame clones only, minus some. The repertoire has approximately 13,000 clones, about 85% of them found once; the top ten carry 20% to 25%. The material was cells cultured in vitro, obtained from a patient treated with pembrolizumab. Receptor source: an adult with mismatch repair-deficient cancer.

This chain links TRBV7-9 with TRBJ2-7; the D gene could be TRBD1 or TRBD2 (5 bases each). Looked up from germline, CDR1 is SEHNR and CDR2 is FQNEAQ (reference sequence). The CDR3 length is 14 residues. V was shortened by 7 bases and J by 2 bases, with 15 bases between the two germline ends. The CDR3 loop is CASTPGAGTYEQYF. The CDR3 DNA sequence: TGTGCCAGCACCCCCGGGGCAGGGACCTACGAGCAGTACTTC. The full variable domain, completed using reference TRBV7-9 and TRBJ2-7, is DTGVSQNPRHKITKRGQNVTFRCDPISEHNRLYWYRQTLGQGPEFLTYFQNEAQLEKSRLLSDRFSAERPKGSFSTLEIQRTEQGDSAMYLCASTPGAGTYEQYFGPGTRLTVT.

The CDR3 region has the DNA TGTGCCAGCAGTGCGCCCTCTAGGAGGTCCCTCTCCTACGAGCAGTACTTC. Translated, it gives CASSAPSRRSLSYEQYF. The chain has TRBV6-1 and TRBJ2-7, with a tentative D call TRBD2 (5 bases). V lost 4 bases and J 0 bases, leaving 19 bases between the germline ends. CDR1 is MNHNS and CDR2 is SASEGT in the germline V gene. This CDR3 has 17 amino acids.

This CDR3 is CASSYPGTDTQYF. In DNA form, the CDR3 reads TGTGCCAGCAGTTACCCCGGCACAGATACGCAGTATTTT. The chain links TRBV6-5 to TRBJ2-3; D is unresolved. The CDR3 sequence is 13 residues long. V lost 2 bases, J lost 1 base, and 4 bases lay in between. CDR1 is MNHEY, CDR2 SVGAGI, per germline.

The chain has TRBV7-8 and TRBJ2-6; D is uncertain. CDR3 size: 14 residues. The V end lost 5 bases, the J end lost 0 bases, and 5 bases lay between the germline ends. The germline gives CDR1 SGHVS, CDR2 FQNEAQ. The CDR3 spells CASSLNSGANVLTF. The CDR3 bases are TGTGCCAGCAGCCTAAACTCTGGGGCCAACGTCCTGACTTTC.

The CDR3 DNA reads as TGTGCCAGTAGCAGGACTAGCGGAGCCTACAATGAGCAGTTCTTC. This gives the protein CASSRTSGAYNEQFF. The V call is TRBV19, the J call TRBJ2-1, with 10 bases identical to TRBD2. CDR3 length: 15 residues. CDR1 and CDR2 from the germline V gene are LNHDA and SQIVND (reference sequence). The V and J ends lost 6 bases and 2 bases, in that order; junction bases with no gene match: 4.

The chain is built from TRBV27 and TRBJ1-2, with TRBD1 identical over 7 bases. This CDR3 is built from 14 residues. Trimming cost V 4 bases and J 3 bases; bases outside gene matches: 5. Germline CDR1 reads MNHEY; CDR2 reads SMNVEV (reference sequence). The CDR3 protein is CASSSFQGDYGYTF. In nucleotides, the CDR3 is TGTGCCAGCAGTTCCTTCCAGGGGGACTATGGCTACACCTTC.

The V gene is TRBV14, the J gene TRBJ1-2; no definite D call. Per germline, CDR1 SGHDN and CDR2 FVKESK. This CDR3 region has 13 residues. The V end was cut by 3 bases, the J end by 4 bases, with 9 bases between. The CDR3 DNA reads as TGTGCCAGCAGCCAGTCGGCCAGCTATGGCTACACCTTC. As protein: CASSQSASYGYTF. Variable domain in full (rest from reference TRBV14 and TRBJ1-2): EAGVTQFPSHSVIEKGQTVTLRCDPISGHDNLYWYRRVMGKEIKFLLHFVKESKQDESGMPNNRFLAERTGGTYSTLKVQPAELEDSGVYFCASSQSASYGYTFGSGTRLTVV.

A few counts support this clone. This chain uses TRBV11-2 with TRBJ2-3; the D gene could be TRBD1 or TRBD2 (7 bases each). Looked up from germline, CDR1 is SGHAT and CDR2 is FQNNGV. V shed 8 bases and J shed 2 bases, with 26 bases lying between them. The CDR3 sequence is 18 residues long. CDR3 sequence: CASRGGGGSKYHTDTQYF. The CDR3 region has the DNA TGTGCCAGCCGGGGAGGGGGCGGGAGTAAGTACCACACAGATACGCAGTATTTT.

This clone was seen only a few times. This chain links TRBV7-2 with TRBJ2-1; 10 bases are a match to TRBD2. The germline V gene encodes CDR1 SGHTA and CDR2 FQGNSA. This CDR3 comprises 15 residues. The trim removed 5 bases at V and 4 bases at J, leaving 5 bases unmatched. CDR3 nucleotides: TGTGCCAGCAGCAGCCTAGCGGGAGCTTACAATGAGCAGTTCTTC. Translating gives CASSSLAGAYNEQFF.

This chain links TRBV20-1 with TRBJ2-7; D is uncertain. CDR1 and CDR2 from the germline V gene are DFQATT and SNEGSKA (reference sequence). Trimming shortened V by 2 bases and J by 2 bases, and 4 bases separated the two germline ends. The CDR3 has 11 residues. CDR3 bases: TGCAGTGCTAGACAAACCTACGAGCAGTACTTC. Its translation: CSARQTYEQYF.

The CDR3: CASSLNSGTSGSYNEQFF. The DNA of the CDR3 is TGTGCCAGCAGCTTGAACTCGGGGACTAGCGGGTCCTACAATGAGCAGTTCTTC. This chain links TRBV5-6 with TRBJ2-1; 12 bases are a match to TRBD2. Germline lookup yields CDR1 SGHDT and CDR2 YYEEEE. The CDR3 contains 18 residues. The V and J ends lost 1 base and 1 base, in that order; junction bases with no gene match: 6.

The count of this clone is one. For the CDR3, the DNA is TGTGCCAGCAGTTCCCCCCTCGGACATCACTACGAGCAGTACTTC. Translation gives CASSSPLGHHYEQYF. The chain links TRBV28 to TRBJ2-7; D perhaps matches TRBD1 (5 bases). This CDR3 comprises 15 residues. The germline V gene has CDR1 MDHEN and CDR2 SYDVKM. V lost 4 bases and J 3 bases, leaving 16 bases between the germline ends.

Worth noting for this clone: The junction and the germline gene differ at one end; a read error may be behind it. This chain uses TRBV7-2 with TRBJ2-3; D possibly corresponds to TRBD1 (5 bases). Germline V gene lookup returns CDR1 SGHTA and CDR2 FQGNSA. This CDR3 spans 13 amino acids. CDR3 in amino acids: CASSARVTGTQYF. The DNA for the CDR3 is TGTGCCAGCAGCGCAAGGGTCACAGGTACGCAGTATTTT.

The rearrangement joins TRBV5-1 to TRBJ2-2; possible D gene TRBD1, 6 bases. V shed 4 bases and J shed 5 bases, with 15 bases lying between them. This CDR3 has 15 amino acids. Germline lookup yields CDR1 SGHRS and CDR2 YFSETQ. CDR3 sequence (DNA): TGCGCCAGCAGCGCGGACAGCGCCGGGACCGGGGAGCTGTTTTTT. This sequence encodes CASSADSAGTGELFF.

The chain has TRBV21-1 and TRBJ1-2; TRBD1 is the table's D call and was not checked against the DNA. TRBV21-1 is annotated as a pseudogene. This CDR3 region has 14 residues. The CDR3 is CASTYRDNSYGYTF. The CDR3 DNA reads TGTGCCAGCACCTACCGGGACAACTCCTATGGCTACACCTTC.